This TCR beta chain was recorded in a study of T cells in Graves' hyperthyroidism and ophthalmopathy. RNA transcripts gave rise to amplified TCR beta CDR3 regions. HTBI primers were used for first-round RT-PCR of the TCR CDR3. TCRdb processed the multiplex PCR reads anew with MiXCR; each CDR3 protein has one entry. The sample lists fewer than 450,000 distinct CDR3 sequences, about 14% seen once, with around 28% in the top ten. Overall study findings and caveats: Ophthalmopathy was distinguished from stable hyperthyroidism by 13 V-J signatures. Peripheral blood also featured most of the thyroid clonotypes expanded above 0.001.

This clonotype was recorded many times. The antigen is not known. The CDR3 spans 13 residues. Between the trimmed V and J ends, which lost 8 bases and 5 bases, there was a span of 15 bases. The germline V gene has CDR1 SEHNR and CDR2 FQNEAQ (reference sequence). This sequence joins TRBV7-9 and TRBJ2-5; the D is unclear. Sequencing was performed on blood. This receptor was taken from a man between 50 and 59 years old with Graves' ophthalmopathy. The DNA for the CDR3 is TGTGCCAGCCTTCCACTTGGCCGGGAGACCCAGTACTTC. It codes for CASLPLGRETQYF. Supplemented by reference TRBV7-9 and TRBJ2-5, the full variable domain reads DTGVSQNPRHKITKRGQNVTFRCDPISEHNRLYWYRQTLGQGPEFLTYFQNEAQLEKSRLLSDRFSAERPKGSFSTLEIQRTEQGDSAMYLCASLPLGRETQYFGPGTRLLVL.